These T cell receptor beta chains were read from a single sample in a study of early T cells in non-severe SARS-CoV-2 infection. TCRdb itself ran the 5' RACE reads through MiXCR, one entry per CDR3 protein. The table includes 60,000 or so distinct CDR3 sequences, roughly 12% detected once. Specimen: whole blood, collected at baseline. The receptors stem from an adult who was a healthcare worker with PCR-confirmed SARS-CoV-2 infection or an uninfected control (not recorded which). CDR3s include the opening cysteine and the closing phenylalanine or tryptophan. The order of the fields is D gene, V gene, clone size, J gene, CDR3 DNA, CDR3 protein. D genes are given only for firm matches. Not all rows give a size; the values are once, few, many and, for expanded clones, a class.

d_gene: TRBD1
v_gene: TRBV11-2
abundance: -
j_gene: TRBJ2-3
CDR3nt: TGTGCCAGCAGCTTAGGGGACAGGTCCACAGATACGCAGTATTTT
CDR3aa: CASSLGDRSTDTQYF

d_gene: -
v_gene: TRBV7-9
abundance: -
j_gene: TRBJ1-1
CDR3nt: TGTGCCAGCAGCCCCAAAGAGGGCAAGGCTGAAGCTTTCTTT
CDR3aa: CASSPKEGKAEAFF

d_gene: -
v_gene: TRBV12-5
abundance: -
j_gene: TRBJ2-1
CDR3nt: TGTGCTAGTGGGCGTTCTAATGAGCAGTTCTTC
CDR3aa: CASGRSNEQFF

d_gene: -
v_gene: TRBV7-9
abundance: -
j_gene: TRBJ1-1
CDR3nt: TGTGCCAGCAGCTTAGAAGCGGATAACACTGAAGCTTTCTTT
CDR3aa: CASSLEADNTEAFF

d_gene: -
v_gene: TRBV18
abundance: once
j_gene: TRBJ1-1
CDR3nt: TGTGCCAGCTCACCGCGACAAGCATCGAACACTGAAGCTTTCTTT
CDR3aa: CASSPRQASNTEAFF

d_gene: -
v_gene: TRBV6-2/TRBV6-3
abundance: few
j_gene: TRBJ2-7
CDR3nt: TGTGCTATTACCGGGAGTACCCTCTACGAGCAGTACTTC
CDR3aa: CAITGSTLYEQYF

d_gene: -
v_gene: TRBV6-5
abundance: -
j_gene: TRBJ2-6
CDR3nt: TGTGCCAGCAGTTACCGCGGCGTAGACTCTGGGGCCAACGTCCTGACTTTC
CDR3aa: CASSYRGVDSGANVLTF

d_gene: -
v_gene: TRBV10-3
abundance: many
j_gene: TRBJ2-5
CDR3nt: TGTGCCATCAGTGAGGTTCAAGAGACCCAGTACTTC
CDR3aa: CAISEVQETQYF

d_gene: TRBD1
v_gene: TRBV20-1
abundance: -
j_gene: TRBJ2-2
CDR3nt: TGCAGTGCTAGAGGACAGGGGGCGCAAACCGGGGAGCTGTTTTTT
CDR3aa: CSARGQGAQTGELFF

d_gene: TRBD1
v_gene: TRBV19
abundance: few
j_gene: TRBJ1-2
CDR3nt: TGTGCCAGTAGTTTCACCGGGACAGGGACCGGCTACACCTTC
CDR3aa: CASSFTGTGTGYTF

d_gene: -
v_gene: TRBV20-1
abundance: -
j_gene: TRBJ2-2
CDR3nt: TGCAGTGCTAGTATTGGGGTCAACACCGGGGAGCTGTTTTTT
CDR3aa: CSASIGVNTGELFF

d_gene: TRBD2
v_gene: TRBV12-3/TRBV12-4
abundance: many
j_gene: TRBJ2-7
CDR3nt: TGTGCCAGCAGTCCAGGACTAGTGCGTGGTTACGAGCAGTACTTC
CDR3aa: CASSPGLVRGYEQYF

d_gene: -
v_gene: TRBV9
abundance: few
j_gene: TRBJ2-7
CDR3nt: TGTGCCAGCAGCGTGCTGGACACTTCCCAGTACGAGCAGTACTTC
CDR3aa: CASSVLDTSQYEQYF

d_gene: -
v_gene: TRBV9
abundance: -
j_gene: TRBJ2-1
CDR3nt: TGTGCCAGCAGCGTAGGAGCGGGCCTCTACAATGAGCAGTTCTTC
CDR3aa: CASSVGAGLYNEQFF

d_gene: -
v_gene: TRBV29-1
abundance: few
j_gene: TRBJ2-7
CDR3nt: TGCAGCGTCGGGGCCCGGGGTTCCTACGAGCAGTACTTC
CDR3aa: CSVGARGSYEQYF

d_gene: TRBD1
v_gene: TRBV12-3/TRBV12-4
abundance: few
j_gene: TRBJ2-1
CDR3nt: TGTGCCAGCAGTTCGACAGGGGCAGGTGAGCAGTTCTTC
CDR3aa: CASSSTGAGEQFF

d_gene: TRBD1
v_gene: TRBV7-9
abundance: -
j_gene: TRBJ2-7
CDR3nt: TGTGCCAGCAGCTGGGGACAGGGGTACGAGCAGTACTTC
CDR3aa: CASSWGQGYEQYF

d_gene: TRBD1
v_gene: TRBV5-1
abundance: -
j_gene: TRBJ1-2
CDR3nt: TGCGCCAGCAGCCCGGAGGGACAGGGGAACTATGGCTACACCTTC
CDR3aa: CASSPEGQGNYGYTF

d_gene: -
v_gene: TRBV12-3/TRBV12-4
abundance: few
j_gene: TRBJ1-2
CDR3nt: TGTGCCCTAAAGGGTGGGGACAAGGGATATGGCTACACCTTC
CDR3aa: CALKGGDKGYGYTF

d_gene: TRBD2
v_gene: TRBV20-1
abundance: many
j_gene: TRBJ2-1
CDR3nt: TGCAGTGCTGGGGCTAGCGGGAGCTCCTACAATGAGCAGTTCTTC
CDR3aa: CSAGASGSSYNEQFF

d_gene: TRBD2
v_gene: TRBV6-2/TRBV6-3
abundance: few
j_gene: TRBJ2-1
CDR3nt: TGTGCCAGCAAACAACTCGCCGTACTAGCGGGAGCGTACAATGAGCAGTTCTTC
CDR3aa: CASKQLAVLAGAYNEQFF

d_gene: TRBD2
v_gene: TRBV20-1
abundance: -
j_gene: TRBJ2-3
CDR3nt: TGCAGTGCTAGAGATCTGGTTACGGGACTACCTTTCACAGATACGCAGTATTTT
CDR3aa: CSARDLVTGLPFTDTQYF

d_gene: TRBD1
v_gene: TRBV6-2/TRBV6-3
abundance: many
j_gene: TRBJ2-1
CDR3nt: TGTGCCAGCAGTTACGGGGGACAGGGTTACAATGAGCAGTTCTTC
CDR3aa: CASSYGGQGYNEQFF

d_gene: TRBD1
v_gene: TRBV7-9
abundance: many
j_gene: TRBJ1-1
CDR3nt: TGTGCCAGCAGCTCACAGGGGGGGACTGAAGCTTTCTTT
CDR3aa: CASSSQGGTEAFF

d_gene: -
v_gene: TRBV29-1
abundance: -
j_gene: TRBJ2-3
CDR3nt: TGCAGCGTTGCCCGGGGATCCACAGATACGCAGTATTTT
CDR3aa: CSVARGSTDTQYF

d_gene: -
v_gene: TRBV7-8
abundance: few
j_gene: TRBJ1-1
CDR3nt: TGTGCCAGCAGCTTGGGGGACGGAGGTGGGACTGAAGCTTTCTTT
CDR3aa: CASSLGDGGGTEAFF

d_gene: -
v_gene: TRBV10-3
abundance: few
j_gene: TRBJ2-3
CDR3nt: TGTGCCACCACCTCGACACCGGATACGCAGTATTTT
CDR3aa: CATTSTPDTQYF